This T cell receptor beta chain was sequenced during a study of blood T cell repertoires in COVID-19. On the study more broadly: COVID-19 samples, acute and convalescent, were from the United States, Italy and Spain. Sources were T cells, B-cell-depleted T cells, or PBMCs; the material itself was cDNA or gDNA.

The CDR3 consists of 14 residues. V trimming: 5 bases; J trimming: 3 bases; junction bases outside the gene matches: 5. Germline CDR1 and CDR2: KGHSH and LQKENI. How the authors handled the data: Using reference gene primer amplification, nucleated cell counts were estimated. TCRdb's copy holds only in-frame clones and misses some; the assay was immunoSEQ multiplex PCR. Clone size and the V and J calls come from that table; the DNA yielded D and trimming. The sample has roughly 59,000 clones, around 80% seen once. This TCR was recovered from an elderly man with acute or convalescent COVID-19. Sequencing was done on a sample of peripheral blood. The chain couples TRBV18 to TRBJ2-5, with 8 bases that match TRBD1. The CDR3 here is CASSAGTGEETQYF. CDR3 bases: TGTGCCAGCTCAGCCGGGACAGGTGAAGAGACCCAGTACTTC.